The 31 T cell receptor beta chains reported below all come from one sample, sequenced in a study of blood T cell repertoires in COVID-19. TCRdb keeps only in-frame clones here, not all; method: immunoSEQ multiplex PCR. Among around 68,000 clones listed, roughly 87% were seen once. Sequenced material: peripheral blood. The receptors here all came from a man aged 45-65 years with active COVID-19.

The rearrangement joins TRBV4-3 to TRBJ2-2; D might be TRBD2 (5 bases). Between the trimmed V and J ends, which lost 0 bases and 2 bases, there was a span of 16 bases. The CDR3 has 18 residues. Germline V gene sequence: CDR1 LGHNA, CDR2 YSLEER. Here the CDR3 DNA reads TGCGCCAGCAGCCAAGAGCTAGCAGTAGCTATAAACACCGGGGAGCTGTTTTTT. Protein product: CASSQELAVAINTGELFF.

The rearrangement joins TRBV21-1 to TRBJ1-5; the D call TRBD1 from the table was never checked on the DNA. TRBV21-1 is designated a pseudogene. There are 17 residues in the CDR3. The CDR3 is CASSKVETGEGNQPQHF. Written as DNA, the CDR3 is TGTGCCAGCAGCAAAGTGGAGACAGGGGAAGGAAATCAGCCCCAGCATTTT.

The chain joins TRBV24-1 to TRBJ1-4; maybe TRBD1 (5 bases). V was pared by 7 bases and J by 5 bases, with 16 bases between. The CDR3 totals 15 residues. Germline lookup yields CDR1 KGHDR and CDR2 SFDVKD. The CDR3 coding sequence is TGTGCCACCAGCGATGGTGGGGAGGGGAATGAAAAACTGTTTTTT. Translating gives CATSDGGEGNEKLFF.

This clone was recorded only once. The CDR3 nucleotides read TGTGCCAGCAGTTTACGACGAAATACAGGGCCCACTGAAGCTTTCTTT. This translates into CASSLRRNTGPTEAFF. The chain employs TRBV28 and TRBJ1-1, with a weak D call TRBD1 (6 bases). The CDR3 is 16 amino acids. Germline values: CDR1 MDHEN, CDR2 SYDVKM. V dropped 2 bases and J dropped 4 bases, with 17 bases sitting between them.

The gene calls are TRBV30 and TRBJ2-5; possibly TRBD1 for D (6 bases). Germline V CDR1 and CDR2: GTSNPN, SVGIG (reference sequence). The CDR3 sequence is 15 residues long. The germline V and J ends were trimmed by 0 bases and 9 bases, with 20 bases remaining between them. CDR3 residues: CAWSVREGTIRAQYF. In DNA, the CDR3 is TGTGCCTGGAGTGTACGTGAGGGGACAATTCGGGCCCAGTACTTC.

The V and J genes are TRBV5-5 and TRBJ1-5, with 7 bases identical to TRBD1. The germline CDR1 and CDR2 sequences are SGHKS and YYEKEE (reference sequence). The CDR3 totals 16 residues. Trimming at V came to 0 bases and at J to 1 base, leaving 4 bases not matched to a gene. Here the CDR3 reads CASSLVTGTSNQPQHF. The CDR3 nucleotides are TGTGCCAGCAGCTTGGTGACAGGGACCAGCAATCAGCCCCAGCATTTT.

V is TRBV6-6 and J is TRBJ1-1; 8 positions match TRBD1. This CDR3 region has 16 residues. Germline CDR1 and CDR2: MNHNY and SVGAGI (reference sequence). After removal of 5 bases from V and 4 bases from J, the junction contained 12 bases not matched to a gene. CDR3 residues: CASSTQGARVGTEAFF. The DNA of the CDR3 is TGTGCCAGCAGTACCCAGGGGGCCCGGGTGGGCACTGAAGCTTTCTTT.

This chain uses TRBV6-5 with TRBJ1-3, with no clear D. The germline V and J ends were trimmed by 0 bases and 4 bases, with 4 bases remaining between them. Germline CDR1 reads MNHEY; CDR2 reads SVGAGI. This CDR3 contains 13 residues. The CDR3 nucleotides are TGTGCCAGCAGTTACTCCCCGGGAAACACCATATATTTT. Translated: CASSYSPGNTIYF.

J is TRBJ2-2 and V is TRBV5-6, with D possibly matching TRBD1 (5 bases). This CDR3 has 15 residues. CDR1 SGHDT and CDR2 YYEEEE come from the germline V gene. The germline V and J ends were trimmed by 2 bases and 0 bases, with 8 bases remaining between them. The CDR3 is CASSLTGTNTGELFF. CDR3 DNA sequence: TGTGCCAGCAGCTTAACAGGAACGAACACCGGGGAGCTGTTTTTT.

This chain links TRBV6-1 with TRBJ2-7; the D gene is possibly TRBD2 (5 bases). CDR3 size: 14 residues. The V gene lost 2 bases and the J gene lost 3 bases, with 11 bases spanning the gap. CDR1 and CDR2 (germline): MNHNS, SASEGT. CDR3 sequence (DNA): TGTGCCAGCAGTGAACAGACTAATAACTACGAGCAGTACTTC. It translates to CASSEQTNNYEQYF.

This rearrangement joins TRBV6-6 to TRBJ1-2; unclear D gene. This CDR3 is built from 14 residues. Germline assignment: CDR1 MNHNY and CDR2 SVGAGI (reference sequence). Trimming pared 7 bases from V and 4 bases from J, leaving 16 bases between. The chain's CDR3 is CASNGGIQSYGYTF. The CDR3 DNA follows: TGTGCCAGCAACGGCGGGATTCAGAGCTATGGCTACACCTTC.

V and J are TRBV15 and TRBJ1-2; tentative D call: TRBD1 (6 bases). The CDR3 is 16 amino acids. Germline CDR1 LNHNV, CDR2 YYDKDF (reference sequence). V was cut by 3 bases and J by 0 bases, with 14 bases left in between. DNA for the CDR3: TGTGCCACCAGCAGTACAGGGACGCTTGCTAACTATGGCTACACCTTC. This gives the protein CATSSTGTLANYGYTF.

V usage is TRBV27 and J usage is TRBJ2-7; D is possibly TRBD1 (6 bases). Germline loops: CDR1 MNHEY, CDR2 SMNVEV (reference sequence). The V gene lost 5 bases and the J gene lost 4 bases, with 18 bases spanning the gap. The CDR3 has 15 amino acids. The CDR3 DNA reads TGTGCCAGCAGTCTAAAGGGCAGGGGTCTTTACGAGCAGTACTTC. Amino acids: CASSLKGRGLYEQYF.

This chain joins TRBV21-1 and TRBJ1-1. TRBV21-1 represents a pseudogene. The CDR3 has 17 amino acids. The CDR3: CASSKGRGGVVVAEAFF. The CDR3 nucleotides are TGTGCCAGCAGCAAAGGGAGGGGAGGAGTTGTCGTAGCTGAAGCTTTCTTT.

The V and J genes are TRBV4-1 and TRBJ1-1, with D perhaps matching TRBD1 (5 bases). Trimming left V 2 bases short and J 4 bases short, with 11 bases between. Germline-derived CDR1 and CDR2 are MGHRA and YSYEKL. This CDR3 has 14 amino acids. In DNA, the CDR3 is TGCGCCAGCAGCCAATCTAGGCAGGGCACTGAAGCTTTCTTT. It is translated as CASSQSRQGTEAFF.

As regards this clone: A read error may account for a junction end that differs from germline. The chain recombines TRBV4-3 with TRBJ1-2, with 7 bases aligning to TRBD1. The CDR3 sequence is 10 residues long. Germline V CDR1 and CDR2: LGHNA, YSLEER. The CDR3 is CASSHPGTAF. The CDR3 DNA reads TGCGCCAGCAGCCACCCCGGGACAGCCTTC.

This clone has only a few counts. The rearrangement joins TRBV7-6 to TRBJ2-2; D remains ambiguous. Germline-derived CDR1 and CDR2 are SGHVS and FNYEAQ. This CDR3 comprises 15 residues. Trimming removed 5 bases from V and 0 bases from J, with 10 bases in between. The CDR3 here is CASSRPGSNTGELFF. DNA of the CDR3: TGTGCCAGCAGCCGGCCGGGTTCGAACACCGGGGAGCTGTTTTTT.

The rearrangement joins TRBV10-2 to TRBJ2-7, with no clear D. The CDR3 has 13 residues. V lost 7 bases, J lost 3 bases, and 13 bases lay in between. Looked up from germline, CDR1 is WSHSY and CDR2 is SAAADI. Here the CDR3 DNA reads TGCGCCAGCAACTACCTCCCGGGCTACGAGCAGTACTTC. This codes for CASNYLPGYEQYF.

This sequence joins TRBV9 and TRBJ1-4; D may be TRBD1 (6 bases). Germline V gene lookup returns CDR1 SGDLS and CDR2 YYNGEE. The CDR3 is 14 residues long. Trimming stripped 1 base from V and 8 bases from J, with 12 bases between. Written as DNA, the CDR3 is TGTGCCAGCAGCGTACAGGGGCAAGGGGAAAAACTGTTTTTT. It encodes CASSVQGQGEKLFF.

The chain has TRBV5-6 and TRBJ1-5, with a weak D call TRBD1 (5 bases). V shed 2 bases and J shed 2 bases, with 11 bases lying between them. The length of the CDR3 is 15 residues. Per germline, CDR1 SGHDT and CDR2 YYEEEE. In nucleotides, the CDR3 is TGTGCCAGCAGCTTTAAGGGGTTGGGCAATCAGCCCCAGCATTTT. This sequence encodes CASSFKGLGNQPQHF.

The chain has TRBV28 and TRBJ2-7; tentatively, D is TRBD2 (6 bases). This CDR3 is built from 14 residues. Germline CDR1 reads MDHEN; CDR2 reads SYDVKM. Trimming removed 5 bases at V and 6 bases at J, with 17 bases between. Here the CDR3 DNA reads TGTGCCAGCAGTCCGCGACGGGACTTGGGCGAGCAGTACTTC. Its translation is CASSPRRDLGEQYF.

This chain joins TRBV9 and TRBJ1-3; no firm D call. There are 16 residues in the CDR3. V was shortened by 0 bases and J by 0 bases, with 10 bases between the two germline ends. The germline V gene has CDR1 SGDLS and CDR2 YYNGEE. The CDR3 DNA reads TGTGCCAGCAGCGTAGACCCGGGAACCTCTGGAAACACCATATATTTT. Protein sequence: CASSVDPGTSGNTIYF. The full variable domain, rest sourced from reference TRBV9 and TRBJ1-3, is DSGVTQTPKHLITATGQRVTLRCSPRSGDLSVYWYQQSLDQGLQFLIQYYNGEERAKGNILERFSAQQFPDLHSELNLSSLELGDSALYFCASSVDPGTSGNTIYFGEGSWLTVV.

This CDR3 is CASSLSPTNYGYTF. CDR3 in DNA: TGTGCCAGCAGCTTATCCCCAACTAACTATGGCTACACCTTC. The chain links TRBV11-2 to TRBJ1-2, with D hard to call. V gave up 2 bases and J gave up 0 bases, with 7 bases separating them. There are 14 residues in the CDR3. Germline V gene lookup returns CDR1 SGHAT and CDR2 FQNNGV.

The chain employs TRBV19 and TRBJ1-1; TRBD1 might be the D (5 bases). There are 13 residues in the CDR3. V gave up 8 bases and J gave up 0 bases, with 10 bases separating them. Germline CDR1 LNHDA, CDR2 SQIVND (reference sequence). The CDR3 DNA follows: TGTGCCAGTTCTCAACAGGTGAACACTGAAGCTTTCTTT. This gives the protein CASSQQVNTEAFF. Using reference TRBV19 and TRBJ1-1 for the parts outside the CDR3, the full variable domain is DGGITQSPKYLFRKEGQNVTLSCEQNLNHDAMYWYRQDPGQGLRLIYYSQIVNDFQKGDIAEGYSVSREKKESFPLTVTSAQKNPTAFYLCASSQQVNTEAFFGQGTRLTVV.

The CDR3 protein is CASGSHRGTDTQYF. The CDR3 DNA is TGTGCCAGCGGATCCCACAGGGGCACAGATACGCAGTATTTT. This chain links TRBV11-3 with TRBJ2-3; D perhaps matches TRBD1 (6 bases). Per the germline V gene, CDR1 is SGHNT and CDR2 is YENEEA. There are 14 residues in the CDR3. V was trimmed by 8 bases and J by 1 base, leaving 13 bases between them.

The V gene is TRBV4-1, the J gene TRBJ1-2; TRBD1 agrees at 7 bases. The CDR3 loop spans 13 amino acids. The V gene end was trimmed by 2 bases and the J gene end by 5 bases; junction bases not matched to a gene: 2. Germline V gene data show CDR1 as MGHRA and CDR2 as YSYEKL. CDR3 DNA: TGCGCCAGCAGCCAACCAGGGGGTTATGGCTACACCTTC. Translating gives CASSQPGGYGYTF.

The rearrangement joins TRBV19 to TRBJ1-5; no reliable D call. The CDR3 spans 12 residues. The V gene lost 3 bases and the J gene lost 5 bases, with 5 bases spanning the gap. CDR1 LNHDA and CDR2 SQIVND come from the germline V gene (reference sequence). CDR3 nucleotide sequence: TGTGCCAGTAGTATGAGGGATCAGCCCCAGCATTTT. This encodes CASSMRDQPQHF.

This chain links TRBV5-4 with TRBJ1-2; 7 nucleotides agree with TRBD1. V shed 2 bases, J shed 5 bases, and the junction held 9 bases outside the gene matches. The CDR3 extends over 15 amino acids. Germline assignment: CDR1 SGHNT and CDR2 YYREEE (reference sequence). CDR3: CASSFWGTVGYGYTF. CDR3 DNA: TGTGCCAGCAGCTTTTGGGGGACAGTGGGTTATGGCTACACCTTC.

This chain joins TRBV24-1 and TRBJ2-1, with TRBD1 matching over 7 bases. Germline V gene data show CDR1 as KGHDR and CDR2 as SFDVKD. V lost 0 bases and J lost 2; bases outside the gene matches: 3. The CDR3 has 16 residues. The CDR3 here is CATSDLPTGPYNEQFF. CDR3 sequence (DNA): TGTGCCACCAGTGATTTGCCGACAGGGCCCTACAATGAGCAGTTCTTC.

The CDR3 nucleotides are TGTGCCAGCAGCCCCCTCGGGCTCGGGACCCAGCATTTT. Translation gives CASSPLGLGTQHF. This rearrangement joins TRBV28 to TRBJ1-5; D is uncertain. CDR3 size: 13 residues. Germline V lookup: CDR1 MDHEN, CDR2 SYDVKM. Trimming cost V 6 bases and J 11 bases, with 17 bases left between them.

The chain recombines TRBV19 with TRBJ2-7; 7 bases match TRBD1. The trim removed 8 bases at V and 2 bases at J, leaving 0 bases unmatched. The V gene's germline CDR1 is LNHDA and CDR2 SQIVND (reference sequence). The length of the CDR3 is 11 residues. CDR3 nucleotide sequence: TGTGCCAGTCAGGGGGCCTACGAGCAGTACTTC. This sequence encodes CASQGAYEQYF.